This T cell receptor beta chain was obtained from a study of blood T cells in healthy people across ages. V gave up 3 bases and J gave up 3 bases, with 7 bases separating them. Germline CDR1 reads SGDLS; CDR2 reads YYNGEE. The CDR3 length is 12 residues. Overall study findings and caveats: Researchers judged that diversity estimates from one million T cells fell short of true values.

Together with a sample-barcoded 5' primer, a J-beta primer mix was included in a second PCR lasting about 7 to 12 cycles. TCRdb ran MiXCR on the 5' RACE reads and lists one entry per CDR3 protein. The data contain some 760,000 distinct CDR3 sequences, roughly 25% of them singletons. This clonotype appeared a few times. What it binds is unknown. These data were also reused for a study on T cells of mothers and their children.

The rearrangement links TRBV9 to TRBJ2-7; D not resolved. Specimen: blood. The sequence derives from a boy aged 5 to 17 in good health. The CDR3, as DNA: TGTGCCAGCAGCGGACTGGACTACGAGCAGTACTTC. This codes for CASSGLDYEQYF.